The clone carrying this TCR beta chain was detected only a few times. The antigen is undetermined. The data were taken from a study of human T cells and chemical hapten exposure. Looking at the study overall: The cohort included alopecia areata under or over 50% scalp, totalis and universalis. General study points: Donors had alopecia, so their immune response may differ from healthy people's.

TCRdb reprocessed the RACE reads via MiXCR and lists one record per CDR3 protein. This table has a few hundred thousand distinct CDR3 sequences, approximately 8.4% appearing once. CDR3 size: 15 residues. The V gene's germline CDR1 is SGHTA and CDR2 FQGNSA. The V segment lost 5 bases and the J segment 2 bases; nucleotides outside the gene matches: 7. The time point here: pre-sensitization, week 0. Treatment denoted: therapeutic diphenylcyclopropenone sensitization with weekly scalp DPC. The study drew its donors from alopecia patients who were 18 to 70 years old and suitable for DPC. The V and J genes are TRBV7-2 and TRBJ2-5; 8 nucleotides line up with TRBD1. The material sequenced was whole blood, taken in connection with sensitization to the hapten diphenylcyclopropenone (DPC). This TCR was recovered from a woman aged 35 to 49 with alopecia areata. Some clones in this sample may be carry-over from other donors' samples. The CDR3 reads CASSPTGAYQETQYF. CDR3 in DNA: TGTGCCAGCAGCCCGACAGGGGCCTATCAAGAGACCCAGTACTTC.